This is a list of T cell receptor beta chains from one sample in a study of T cell changes during pregnancy in multiple sclerosis. The assay was immunoSEQ multiplex PCR, and TCRdb's table has in-frame clones only and misses some. The data show roughly 24,000 clones, roughly 90% seen once. Sequencing was performed on CD8+ T cells from peripheral blood mononuclear cells, taken in the first trimester of pregnancy. These receptors came from a female donor in good health, enrolled as a control in a pregnancy study. The CDR3 runs from the conserved cysteine through the conserved F or W. Each record gives: clone size, J gene, V gene, D gene, CDR3 protein, CDR3 DNA. D genes are given only for firm matches. Size tells how often a clone was seen (once, few, many) or the class of an expanded clone, and some rows leave it out.

>once|TRBJ2-1|TRBV10-3|TRBD2
CAISSPVRGGPGEQFF
TGTGCCATCAGTAGCCCTGTGCGGGGGGGCCCAGGGGAGCAGTTCTTC
>-|TRBJ2-7|TRBV7-2|-
CASSSPGEGEEQYF
TGTGCCAGCAGCTCCCCCGGCGAGGGAGAGGAGCAGTACTTC
>-|TRBJ1-5|TRBV15|-
CATSRAGGNNQPQHF
TGTGCCACCAGCAGAGCGGGGGGCAACAATCAGCCCCAGCATTTT
>-|TRBJ2-1|TRBV7-8|-
CASSLMRAGGKVGEQFF
TGTGCCAGCAGCCTCATGCGGGCCGGTGGCAAAGTTGGCGAGCAGTTCTTC
>once|TRBJ2-7|TRBV4-2|-
CASSQAGLEGGLEQYF
TGTGCCAGCAGCCAGGCGGGCCTCGAAGGGGGTCTCGAGCAGTACTTC
>-|TRBJ1-1|TRBV7-3|-
CASSPLGSYTEAFF
TGTGCCAGCAGCCCCCTCGGTAGCTACACTGAAGCTTTCTTT
>once|TRBJ1-2|TRBV9|-
CASSVGQFGYGYTF
TGTGCCAGCAGCGTAGGACAGTTTGGCTATGGCTACACCTTC
>large|TRBJ2-1|TRBV4-3|-
CASSPRLGIYNEQFF
TGCGCCAGCAGCCCGCGACTAGGGATCTACAATGAGCAGTTCTTC
>few|TRBJ2-1|TRBV9|TRBD2
CASSVGGGPYNEQFF
TGTGCCAGCAGCGTAGGCGGGGGTCCATACAATGAGCAGTTCTTC
>-|TRBJ2-1|TRBV13|TRBD1
CASSSPTAGGEQFF
TGTGCCAGCAGCTCCCCCACGGCAGGGGGTGAGCAGTTCTTC
>-|TRBJ2-3|TRBV13|-
CASSWSGLAGGDPTDTQYF
TGTGCCAGCAGCTGGAGCGGGTTAGCCGGGGGAGATCCCACAGATACGCAGTATTTT
>-|TRBJ1-1|TRBV7-9|-
CASSPPIGAPARAFF
TGTGCCAGCAGCCCCCCTATCGGAGCCCCAGCTCGAGCTTTCTTT
>-|TRBJ1-6|TRBV2|-
CASSEVGVGGSYNSPLHF
TGTGCCAGCAGTGAGGTTGGGGTCGGGGGGTCCTATAATTCACCCCTCCACTTT
>-|TRBJ2-3|TRBV6-4|TRBD1
CASSEGQGSYTDTQYF
TGTGCCAGCAGTGAGGGACAGGGGTCATACACAGATACGCAGTATTTT
>-|TRBJ1-2|TRBV9|TRBD1
CASSVSGTGAGGYTF
TGTGCCAGCAGCGTCTCCGGGACAGGGGCCGGCGGCTACACCTTC
>-|TRBJ2-5|TRBV4-3|TRBD2
CASSNGAGGKETQYF
TGCGCCAGCAGCAACGGGGCGGGGGGCAAGGAGACCCAGTACTTC
>-|TRBJ1-3|TRBV4-1|-
CASSQDRKGNTIYF
TGCGCCAGCAGCCAAGATAGAAAGGGAAACACCATATATTTT
>once|TRBJ2-7|TRBV2|TRBD1
CASREWTGGAYEQYF
TGTGCCAGCAGGGAATGGACAGGGGGCGCGTATGAGCAGTACTTC
>-|TRBJ1-4|TRBV7-5|-
CARSSPGQGGAEKLFF
TGTGCCAGAAGCTCCCCAGGACAGGGGGGGGCTGAAAAACTGTTTTTT
>-|TRBJ1-2|TRBV4-1|-
CASSQDRARGYGYTF
TGCGCCAGCAGCCAAGATAGGGCCAGGGGATATGGCTACACCTTC
>-|TRBJ1-6|TRBV28|-
CASSPRRGLNSPLHF
TGTGCCAGCAGTCCCCGGCGGGGCCTCAATTCACCCCTCCACTTT
>-|TRBJ1-1|TRBV19|TRBD1
CASLGTGANTEAFF
TGTGCCTCCTTGGGGACAGGGGCGAACACTGAAGCTTTCTTT
>few|TRBJ2-2|TRBV7-8|TRBD2
CASSPGLAGLPGELFF
TGTGCCAGCAGCCCGGGACTAGCGGGACTCCCCGGGGAGCTGTTTTTT
>once|TRBJ1-5|TRBV7-9|TRBD1
CASSIWDSNQPQHF
TGTGCCAGCAGCATCTGGGACAGTAATCAGCCCCAGCATTTT
>-|TRBJ1-2|TRBV4-3|TRBD1
CASSQDGRGLSGYTF
TGCGCCAGCAGCCAAGATGGCAGGGGGCTGAGTGGCTACACCTTC
>-|TRBJ1-3|TRBV30|-
CAWSPIGNTIYF
TGTGCCTGGAGCCCTATTGGAAACACCATATATTTT
>-|TRBJ2-7|TRBV7-9|TRBD1
CASSSGQLYEQYF
TGTGCCAGCAGCTCGGGACAGTTATACGAGCAGTACTTC
>-|TRBJ2-5|TRBV4-3|TRBD1
CASSQDLGQGKETQYF
TGCGCCAGCAGCCAAGATCTGGGACAGGGGAAAGAGACCCAGTACTTC
>medium-sized|TRBJ1-2|TRBV5-4|-
CASSLAGVDGYTF
TGTGCCAGCAGCTTGGCCGGGGTTGATGGCTACACCTTC
>-|TRBJ1-5|TRBV9|-
CASSVEGESNQPQHF
TGTGCCAGCAGCGTTGAGGGCGAAAGCAATCAGCCCCAGCATTTT
>-|TRBJ2-5|TRBV5-8|-
CASTLGGDSQETQYF
TGTGCCAGCACCTTGGGGGGGGACAGCCAAGAGACCCAGTACTTC
>-|TRBJ1-5|TRBV4-3|-
CASSVGTSDHEPQHF
TGCGCCAGCAGCGTAGGGACATCTGACCATGAGCCCCAGCATTTT
>-|TRBJ1-3|TRBV4-1|-
CASSPQEGVSGNTIYF
TGCGCCAGCAGCCCTCAAGAAGGGGTCTCTGGAAACACCATATATTTT
>-|TRBJ1-4|TRBV28|-
CASSLAGEYEKLFF
TGTGCCAGCAGTTTGGCAGGGGAGTATGAAAAACTGTTTTTT
>-|TRBJ2-1|TRBV6-1|TRBD2
CACRDYLNYNEQFF
TGTGCCTGCCGGGACTATCTAAACTACAATGAGCAGTTCTTC
>-|TRBJ1-1|TRBV10-2|-
CASSESRWLENTEAFF
TGCGCCAGCAGTGAGAGCAGGTGGCTTGAGAACACTGAAGCTTTCTTT
>-|TRBJ2-3|TRBV4-3|TRBD2
CASSQGPGLAGGGDTQYF
TGCGCCAGCAGCCAAGGACCGGGCCTAGCGGGGGGAGGCGATACGCAGTATTTT
>few|TRBJ1-5|TRBV27|-
CASSSGNQPQHF
TGTGCCAGCAGTTCCGGGAACCAGCCCCAGCATTTT
>-|TRBJ2-7|TRBV9|-
CASSVDVGASYEQYF
TGTGCCAGCAGCGTAGACGTTGGGGCCTCCTACGAGCAGTACTTC
>-|TRBJ1-2|TRBV18|TRBD1
CASSHPGQGGGYTF
TGTGCCAGCTCACACCCGGGACAGGGGGGCGGCTACACCTTC
>-|TRBJ2-2|TRBV5-1|TRBD1
CASNAGGQGGELFF
TGCGCCAGCAATGCAGGGGGCCAGGGCGGGGAGCTGTTTTTT
>-|TRBJ1-5|TRBV4-1|TRBD1
CASSPGTVQPQHF
TGCGCCAGCAGCCCCGGGACAGTGCAGCCCCAGCATTTT
>-|TRBJ2-7|TRBV27|TRBD1
CASSLWHNGQGATYEQYF
TGTGCCAGCAGTTTATGGCACAATGGACAGGGGGCTACATACGAGCAGTACTTC
>-|TRBJ2-1|TRBV11-2|TRBD2
CASSLAGGPNEQFF
TGTGCCAGCAGTTTAGCGGGGGGGCCCAATGAGCAGTTCTTC
>-|TRBJ1-3|TRBV30|-
CAWSVQLGAGGNTIYF
TGTGCCTGGAGTGTACAGCTGGGGGCGGGTGGAAACACCATATATTTT
>-|TRBJ2-5|TRBV4-3|-
CASSQELGHLETQYF
TGCGCCAGCAGCCAAGAATTGGGGCACTTAGAGACCCAGTACTTC
>few|TRBJ2-1|TRBV7-3|-
CASSSTAYNEQFF
TGTGCCAGCAGCTCGACAGCTTACAATGAGCAGTTCTTC
>medium-sized|TRBJ2-7|TRBV10-3|TRBD1
CAISDPRGLKSYEQYF
TGTGCCATCAGTGACCCTAGGGGGCTTAAGTCCTACGAGCAGTACTTC
>-|TRBJ2-7|TRBV4-3|-
CASSPGGLYEQYF
TGCGCCAGCAGCCCCGGGGGGCTCTACGAGCAGTACTTC
>-|TRBJ2-7|TRBV27|-
CASSVYFSGQVLYEQYF
TGTGCCAGCAGTGTCTACTTTAGCGGACAGGTGCTCTACGAGCAGTACTTC
>once|TRBJ1-1|TRBV7-2|TRBD1
CASSYWTGGEAFF
TGTGCCAGCAGCTATTGGACAGGTGGAGAAGCTTTCTTT
>-|TRBJ2-3|TRBV4-2|TRBD2
CASGQPASGGAADTQYF
TGTGCCAGCGGCCAACCCGCTAGCGGGGGGGCGGCAGATACGCAGTATTTT
>-|TRBJ2-3|TRBV15|TRBD2
CATSRAGGLTDTQYF
TGTGCCACCAGTAGAGCGGGGGGGCTGACAGATACGCAGTATTTT
>-|TRBJ2-5|TRBV19|-
CASSIGAYSAETQYF
TGTGCCAGTAGTATAGGAGCCTATTCTGCAGAGACCCAGTACTTC
>once|TRBJ2-1|TRBV5-4|-
CASSQQGRWEFF
TGTGCCAGCAGCCAACAGGGCCGGTGGGAGTTCTTC
>-|TRBJ2-7|TRBV27|-
CASSPTSSYEQYF
TGTGCCAGCAGTCCGACATCCTCCTACGAGCAGTACTTC
>-|TRBJ2-5|TRBV29-1|TRBD1
CSALGQNQETQYF
TGCAGCGCCCTGGGACAGAACCAAGAGACCCAGTACTTC